The rows below give T cell receptor beta chains drawn from one sample of a study of T cell repertoires in cytomegalovirus infection. A single record per CDR3 protein comes from TCRdb applying MiXCR to the reads. This table holds some 230,000 distinct CDR3 sequences, over 20% found once. The specimen sequenced was CD8+ T cells from PBMCs. The receptor set was obtained from a human donor in good health (CMV status not recorded). Some clones in this sample may be carry-over from other donors' samples. Both conserved end residues are part of each CDR3. D genes are given only for firm matches. Not every row has a clone size; where given, it reads once, few, many or a size class.

clone size	D gene	J gene	V gene	CDR3 length	CDR3 DNA	CDR3 protein
many	TRBD1	TRBJ2-7	TRBV7-2	15	TGTGCCAGCAGCTTTGACAGGGGAAGGCAGAACGAGCAGTACTTC	CASSFDRGRQNEQYF
NA	NA	TRBJ2-7	TRBV12-3/TRBV12-4	12	TGTGCCAGCAGTTCAAACGGCTACGAGCAGTACTTC	CASSSNGYEQYF
NA	NA	TRBJ2-7	TRBV28	16	TGTGCCAGCAGTTTTATACTTCCAGGAGTTAACTACGAGCAGTACTTC	CASSFILPGVNYEQYF
NA	NA	TRBJ1-5	TRBV28	12	TGTGCCAGCAGTATACTATATCAGCCCCAGCATTTT	CASSILYQPQHF
NA	NA	TRBJ1-1	TRBV29-1	13	TGCAGCGTTGCACTAGGGTTGAACACTGAAGCTTTCTTT	CSVALGLNTEAFF
NA	NA	TRBJ1-2	TRBV2	15	TGTGCCAGCAGAGGTCGACAGGAGATATTCTATGGCTACACCTTC	CASRGRQEIFYGYTF
many	TRBD2	TRBJ2-7	TRBV7-2	18	TGTGCCAGCAGCTTAGAGTGGCCGGGGGGGCGGGTTTCCTACGAGCAGTACTTC	CASSLEWPGGRVSYEQYF
NA	NA	TRBJ1-1	TRBV6-2/TRBV6-3	12	TGTGCCAGCAGTTACGCAGACCCTGAAGCTTTCTTT	CASSYADPEAFF
once	TRBD1	TRBJ1-4	TRBV2	15	TGTGCCAGCAGGGGACAGGGGAACTTCAATGAAAAACTGTTTTTT	CASRGQGNFNEKLFF
medium-sized	NA	TRBJ1-2	TRBV28	16	TGTGCCAGCAGTTTTGATGGGTTGGACTTAATGGGTGGCTACACCTTC	CASSFDGLDLMGGYTF
once	TRBD2	TRBJ2-1	TRBV4-1	14	TGCGCCAGCAGCCTAAGCGGGGGTGTCAATGAGCAGTTCTTC	CASSLSGGVNEQFF
NA	TRBD1	TRBJ1-5	TRBV20-1	16	TGCAGTGCTAGGGGACAGGGGCCCTATAGCAATCAGCCCCAGCATTTT	CSARGQGPYSNQPQHF
NA	NA	TRBJ2-7	TRBV5-6	11	TGTGCCAGCAGCTTTTCTGGGGAGGAGTACTTC	CASSFSGEEYF
few	NA	TRBJ2-6	TRBV5-1	15	TGCGCCAGCAGAAAGACAGGCTCTGGGGCCAACGTCCTGACTTTC	CASRKTGSGANVLTF
NA	NA	TRBJ1-1	TRBV2	13	TGTGCCAGCAGACAGGACAGTTCCTCTGAAGCTTTCTTT	CASRQDSSSEAFF
NA	NA	TRBJ1-5	TRBV15	14	TGTGCCACCAGCCCTTATAATAGCAATCAGCCCCAGCATTTT	CATSPYNSNQPQHF
NA	TRBD2	TRBJ2-1	TRBV6-5	13	TGTGCCAGTGCCCTGGGAGGGGCGAATGAGCAGTTCTTC	CASALGGANEQFF
NA	NA	TRBJ1-1	TRBV2	12	TGTGCCAGCAGTGAAGCGCTGGCTGAAGCTTTCTTT	CASSEALAEAFF
NA	TRBD1	TRBJ2-1	TRBV5-8	14	TGTGCCAGCAGCACCTGGACAGGGGTTAATGAGCAGTTCTTC	CASSTWTGVNEQFF
NA	NA	TRBJ2-1	TRBV14	15	TGTGCCAGCAGCCAAACCGGGACGGGGTACAATGAGCAGTTCTTC	CASSQTGTGYNEQFF
NA	TRBD2	TRBJ2-5	TRBV7-8	17	TGTGCCAGCAGCTTAGCGCTAGCGGAGAAGTACCAAGAGACCCAGTACTTC	CASSLALAEKYQETQYF
NA	NA	TRBJ2-4	TRBV19	12	TGTGCCAGTAGTATAGGAGGGAACATTCAGTACTTC	CASSIGGNIQYF
many	NA	TRBJ1-2	TRBV7-2	12	TGTGCCAGCAGCATACGGACACATGGCTACACCTTC	CASSIRTHGYTF
NA	NA	TRBJ1-2	TRBV20-1	14	TGCAGTGCTAGAACGTCAGAAGCTAACTATGGCTACACCTTC	CSARTSEANYGYTF
NA	NA	TRBJ1-2	TRBV7-9	14	TGTGCCAGCAGCTTAGCGGAGACACGCTATGGCTACACCTTC	CASSLAETRYGYTF
NA	NA	TRBJ2-5	TRBV11-1	13	TGTGCCAGCAGCTTCGGACGGCCGGAGACCCAGTACTTC	CASSFGRPETQYF
few	TRBD1	TRBJ1-1	TRBV7-9	16	TGTGCCAGCAGCTCCTTATCCGGGACAGGTGACACTGAAGCTTTCTTT	CASSSLSGTGDTEAFF
NA	NA	TRBJ1-6	TRBV5-1	14	TGCGCCAGCAGCTTGGTTACCGGACCTTCACCCCTCCACTTT	CASSLVTGPSPLHF
NA	NA	TRBJ1-3	TRBV2	15	TGTGCCAGCAGCGCCGACAGCCTCTCTGGAAACACCATATATTTT	CASSADSLSGNTIYF
many	NA	TRBJ2-5	TRBV7-9	13	TGTGCCAGCAGCTTCTTTGGGCAAGAGACCCAGTACTTC	CASSFFGQETQYF
many	TRBD1	TRBJ2-1	TRBV24-1	16	TGTGCCACCAGTGACCCCACTTCCCGACAGGGGTATGAGCAGTTCTTC	CATSDPTSRQGYEQFF
NA	NA	TRBJ2-1	TRBV2	16	TGTGCCAGCATGGAGGCAGAGGACCAAGGGTACAATGAGCAGTTCTTC	CASMEAEDQGYNEQFF
few	NA	TRBJ1-5	TRBV28	14	TGTGCCAGCAACGCCGGGCAGGGAGGGGAGCCCCAGCATTTT	CASNAGQGGEPQHF
many	TRBD2	TRBJ2-3	TRBV7-2	16	TGTGCCAGCAGCTTAGAACTAGCGGGGGGGACAGATACGCAGTATTTT	CASSLELAGGTDTQYF
many	NA	TRBJ1-4	TRBV14	15	TGTGCCAGCAGCCAAGAGGGGCGGGATTCGGTAAAACTGTTTTTT	CASSQEGRDSVKLFF
NA	TRBD1	TRBJ2-2	TRBV2	16	TGTGCCAGCAGTTTAAGACAGGGGGCAAAGACCGGGGAGCTGTTTTTT	CASSLRQGAKTGELFF
few	NA	TRBJ2-7	TRBV5-5	14	TGTGCCAGCAGCCTTGACAGGAACCACTACGAGCAGTACTTC	CASSLDRNHYEQYF
NA	TRBD1	TRBJ2-5	TRBV29-1	14	TGCAGCTTCGCCGGGACAGTGGGTTTAGAGACCCAGTACTTC	CSFAGTVGLETQYF
NA	TRBD2	TRBJ2-3	TRBV7-9	17	TGTGCCAGCAGCTTACCTTTAGCGGGGGGGAGCACAGATACGCAGTATTTT	CASSLPLAGGSTDTQYF
NA	NA	TRBJ2-7	TRBV19	11	TGTGCCAGTACCAACTCCTACGAGCAGTACTTC	CASTNSYEQYF
few	TRBD1	TRBJ1-4	TRBV4-2	16	TGTGCCAGCAGCCAATTAACAGGGGGAATAGAAGAAAAACTGTTTTTT	CASSQLTGGIEEKLFF
many	NA	TRBJ1-1	TRBV28	14	TGTGCCAGCAGTTTATCGGGGGGTAACACTGAAGCTTTCTTT	CASSLSGGNTEAFF
NA	TRBD1	TRBJ1-6	TRBV5-4	15	TGTACCAGCAGCTTGGGACAGGGGTTAGGATCACCCCTCCACTTT	CTSSLGQGLGSPLHF
NA	NA	TRBJ2-7	TRBV20-1	13	TGCAGTGCTAGGAGGGGGGAAATGGACGAGCAGTACTTC	CSARRGEMDEQYF
NA	NA	TRBJ1-1	TRBV5-6	13	TGTGCCAGCAGCGTTAACCTGAACACTGAAGCTTTCTTT	CASSVNLNTEAFF
few	NA	TRBJ1-2	TRBV7-9	13	TGTGCCAGCAGCTTAAACTCCGGCCTCGACTACACCTTC	CASSLNSGLDYTF
NA	NA	TRBJ2-2	TRBV19	11	TGTGCCAGTACTGCCACCGGGGAGCTGTTTTTT	CASTATGELFF
NA	NA	TRBJ2-7	TRBV28	14	TGTGCCAGCAGTTACCGTCTTGAGGGAGTCGAGCAGTACTTC	CASSYRLEGVEQYF
NA	TRBD1	TRBJ1-1	TRBV29-1	14	TGCAGCGCCCAACCCGGGACAGGGGGCACTGAAGCTTTCTTT	CSAQPGTGGTEAFF
many	NA	TRBJ2-2	TRBV7-9	13	TGTGCCGGACTGGAGCAGAACACCGGGGAGCTGTTTTTT	CAGLEQNTGELFF
many	NA	TRBJ2-1	TRBV5-6	13	TGTGCCAGCAGCTCAGGACTCAACCGCGAGCAGTTCTTC	CASSSGLNREQFF
many	TRBD2	TRBJ2-7	TRBV7-2	16	TGTGCCAGCAGCCCCTTGGACGGGGGGGCCTCTCACGAGCAGTACTTC	CASSPLDGGASHEQYF
NA	NA	TRBJ2-1	TRBV12-3/TRBV12-4	14	TGTGCCAGCAGTTTACTACTAACCTACAGTGAGCAGTTCTTC	CASSLLLTYSEQFF
many	NA	TRBJ2-3	TRBV7-3	14	TGTGCCAGCAGCTTATCTGGCGGTTGGGATACGCAGTATTTT	CASSLSGGWDTQYF
few	NA	TRBJ2-7	TRBV20-1	13	TGCAGTGCTAGGGGTGACACGGGCTACGAGCAGTACTTC	CSARGDTGYEQYF
few	TRBD2	TRBJ2-1	TRBV28	15	TGTGCCAGCACCTCCGGGACTAGCGGGGACAATGAGCAGTTCTTC	CASTSGTSGDNEQFF
NA	NA	TRBJ2-1	TRBV5-6	13	TGTGCCAGCAGCTTGCCCGGCAGCGATGAGCAGTTCTTC	CASSLPGSDEQFF
NA	NA	TRBJ1-1	TRBV5-4	13	TGTGCCAGCAACACGCTGGGGTTGGCTGAAGCTTTCTTT	CASNTLGLAEAFF
NA	NA	TRBJ1-3	TRBV14	13	TGTGCCAGCAGGTCCAGGGGAGGAAACACCATATATTTT	CASRSRGGNTIYF